The rows below give T cell receptor beta chains drawn from one sample of a study of PD-1 blockade in classical Hodgkin lymphoma. Measured with immunoSEQ multiplex PCR; TCRdb has only the in-frame clones, and not every one. Here the sample spans roughly 42,000 clones, roughly two thirds being singletons. The input for sequencing was peripheral blood mononuclear cells (PBMCs), taken before the fourth cycle of nivolumab. The source of these receptors is a human donor with classical Hodgkin lymphoma. The CDR3 runs from the conserved cysteine through the conserved F or W. The order of the fields is V gene, J gene, D gene, clone size, CDR3 protein, CDR3 DNA. A D gene is named only where the DNA matches it firmly. Size values are once, few and many counts, or a class for expanded clones, and some rows have none.

V gene: TRBV18; J gene: TRBJ2-1; D gene: TRBD2; clone size: NA; CDR3 protein: CASSPYLAGGPYEQFF; CDR3 DNA: TGTGCCAGCTCACCGTACCTAGCGGGGGGGCCTTATGAGCAGTTCTTC
V gene: TRBV5-1; J gene: TRBJ2-3; D gene: TRBD2; clone size: NA; CDR3 protein: CASSLLVAGGNTDTQYF; CDR3 DNA: TGCGCCAGCAGCTTGCTGGTAGCGGGTGGGAACACAGATACGCAGTATTTT
V gene: TRBV4-3; J gene: TRBJ1-4; D gene: NA; clone size: NA; CDR3 protein: CASSPVGGVNEKLFF; CDR3 DNA: TGCGCCAGCAGCCCTGTGGGGGGGGTAAATGAAAAACTGTTTTTT
V gene: TRBV5-6; J gene: TRBJ2-6; D gene: NA; clone size: NA; CDR3 protein: CASSSAGANVLTF; CDR3 DNA: TGTGCCAGCAGCTCGGCTGGGGCCAACGTCCTGACTTTC
V gene: TRBV7-2; J gene: TRBJ2-1; D gene: NA; clone size: NA; CDR3 protein: CASSSLPGTYNEQFF; CDR3 DNA: TGTGCCAGCAGCTCGTTACCCGGAACATACAATGAGCAGTTCTTC
V gene: TRBV6-5; J gene: TRBJ2-2; D gene: NA; clone size: NA; CDR3 protein: CASSLGNTGELFF; CDR3 DNA: TGTGCCAGCAGTTTGGGTAACACCGGGGAGCTGTTTTTT
V gene: TRBV9; J gene: TRBJ2-7; D gene: TRBD1; clone size: few; CDR3 protein: CASSPHPGQGHYEQYF; CDR3 DNA: TGTGCCAGCAGCCCCCACCCGGGACAGGGGCACTACGAGCAGTACTTC
V gene: TRBV27; J gene: TRBJ2-7; D gene: NA; clone size: NA; CDR3 protein: CASSLEGNPYEQYF; CDR3 DNA: TGTGCCAGCAGTTTGGAGGGGAACCCCTACGAGCAGTACTTC
V gene: TRBV27; J gene: TRBJ1-2; D gene: TRBD1; clone size: NA; CDR3 protein: CASSLIGQGGGYTF; CDR3 DNA: TGTGCCAGCAGTTTAATCGGACAGGGGGGTGGCTACACCTTC
V gene: TRBV5-6; J gene: TRBJ2-1; D gene: NA; clone size: few; CDR3 protein: CASSLSLGNEQFF; CDR3 DNA: TGTGCCAGCAGCTTGAGCCTGGGCAATGAGCAGTTCTTC
V gene: TRBV5-6; J gene: TRBJ2-7; D gene: NA; clone size: medium-sized; CDR3 protein: CASSLGPGSSYEQYF; CDR3 DNA: TGTGCCAGCAGCTTAGGGCCCGGCAGTTCCTACGAGCAGTACTTC
V gene: TRBV21-1; J gene: TRBJ1-4; D gene: NA; clone size: NA; CDR3 protein: CASSRKPGTGGVLNSGEKLFF; CDR3 DNA: TGTGCCAGCAGCAGAAAACCCGGGACAGGGGGGGTCCTGAACTCGGGTGAAAAACTGTTTTTT
V gene: TRBV5-6; J gene: TRBJ2-1; D gene: NA; clone size: NA; CDR3 protein: CASSPGWGLYNEQFF; CDR3 DNA: TGTGCCAGCAGCCCGGGTTGGGGGCTGTACAATGAGCAGTTCTTC
V gene: TRBV6-5; J gene: TRBJ1-2; D gene: TRBD1; clone size: NA; CDR3 protein: CASSYGTGNYGYTF; CDR3 DNA: TGTGCCAGCAGTTACGGGACAGGGAACTATGGCTACACCTTC
V gene: TRBV15; J gene: TRBJ1-1; D gene: NA; clone size: NA; CDR3 protein: CATSRDGMRGGPGTEAFF; CDR3 DNA: TGTGCCACCAGCAGAGATGGGATGAGAGGCGGACCCGGCACTGAAGCTTTCTTT
V gene: TRBV5-1; J gene: TRBJ2-3; D gene: NA; clone size: NA; CDR3 protein: CASSLEQPFTDTQYF; CDR3 DNA: TGCGCCAGCAGCTTGGAACAGCCGTTCACAGATACGCAGTATTTT
V gene: TRBV10-3; J gene: TRBJ2-7; D gene: TRBD2; clone size: NA; CDR3 protein: CAIALAGTYEQYF; CDR3 DNA: TGTGCCATCGCCCTAGCGGGGACCTACGAGCAGTACTTC
V gene: TRBV5-6; J gene: TRBJ2-2; D gene: TRBD2; clone size: NA; CDR3 protein: CASSPYSGTTGELFF; CDR3 DNA: TGTGCCAGCAGCCCCTATAGCGGGACTACCGGGGAGCTGTTTTTT
V gene: TRBV6-6; J gene: TRBJ1-1; D gene: NA; clone size: NA; CDR3 protein: CASRRDEAKTEAFF; CDR3 DNA: TGTGCCAGCAGGCGGGACGAGGCTAAGACTGAAGCTTTCTTT
V gene: TRBV19; J gene: TRBJ2-7; D gene: TRBD1; clone size: NA; CDR3 protein: CASSLTGTDFYEQYF; CDR3 DNA: TGTGCCAGTAGTCTCACCGGGACAGACTTCTACGAGCAGTACTTC
V gene: TRBV7-6; J gene: TRBJ2-1; D gene: TRBD2; clone size: NA; CDR3 protein: CASSLGSGGGNNEQFF; CDR3 DNA: TGTGCCAGCAGCTTAGGTTCCGGCGGGGGTAACAATGAGCAGTTCTTC
V gene: TRBV19; J gene: TRBJ1-6; D gene: NA; clone size: NA; CDR3 protein: CASSIIGGGIGSPLHF; CDR3 DNA: TGTGCCAGTAGTATAATCGGTGGAGGGATCGGTTCACCCCTCCACTTT
V gene: TRBV18; J gene: TRBJ2-3; D gene: NA; clone size: NA; CDR3 protein: CASSPAIGSTDTQYF; CDR3 DNA: TGTGCCAGCTCACCGGCTATAGGAAGCACAGATACGCAGTATTTT
V gene: TRBV29-1; J gene: TRBJ1-4; D gene: NA; clone size: NA; CDR3 protein: CSVEDHNGQFEKLFF; CDR3 DNA: TGCAGCGTTGAAGATCACAACGGGCAGTTTGAAAAACTGTTTTTT
V gene: TRBV29-1; J gene: TRBJ2-1; D gene: TRBD1; clone size: NA; CDR3 protein: CSVANDRGRDEQFF; CDR3 DNA: TGCAGCGTTGCGAACGACAGGGGTCGGGATGAGCAGTTCTTC
V gene: TRBV11-2; J gene: TRBJ2-7; D gene: TRBD2; clone size: NA; CDR3 protein: CASTDISGGTYEQYF; CDR3 DNA: TGTGCCAGCACCGATATTAGCGGGGGAACCTACGAGCAGTACTTC
V gene: TRBV11-2; J gene: TRBJ2-1; D gene: NA; clone size: NA; CDR3 protein: CASSLVRDEQFF; CDR3 DNA: TGTGCCAGCAGCTTAGTCCGGGATGAGCAGTTCTTC
V gene: TRBV19; J gene: TRBJ1-5; D gene: TRBD1; clone size: NA; CDR3 protein: CASRGTVYQPQHF; CDR3 DNA: TGTGCCAGTAGGGGGACAGTCTATCAGCCCCAGCATTTT
V gene: TRBV19; J gene: TRBJ2-7; D gene: NA; clone size: once; CDR3 protein: CASSGWEETKYEQYF; CDR3 DNA: TGTGCCAGTAGTGGTTGGGAGGAGACAAAATACGAGCAGTACTTC
V gene: TRBV10-3; J gene: TRBJ2-5; D gene: TRBD2; clone size: NA; CDR3 protein: CAISGGETQYF; CDR3 DNA: TGTGCCATCAGCGGGGGGGAGACCCAGTACTTC
V gene: TRBV7-6; J gene: TRBJ1-6; D gene: NA; clone size: NA; CDR3 protein: CASSTQGYNSPLHF; CDR3 DNA: TGTGCCAGCAGCACACAGGGCTATAATTCACCCCTCCACTTT
V gene: TRBV4-2; J gene: TRBJ1-4; D gene: NA; clone size: NA; CDR3 protein: CASSQQGFSEFTNEKLFF; CDR3 DNA: TGTGCCAGCAGCCAACAGGGATTCTCAGAGTTCACTAATGAAAAACTGTTTTTT
V gene: TRBV19; J gene: TRBJ1-2; D gene: NA; clone size: NA; CDR3 protein: CASSITGSRGGYTF; CDR3 DNA: TGTGCCAGTAGTATAACCGGGTCGCGAGGTGGCTACACCTTC
V gene: TRBV14; J gene: TRBJ2-7; D gene: NA; clone size: NA; CDR3 protein: CASSQDEALPYEQYF; CDR3 DNA: TGTGCCAGCAGCCAAGATGAAGCATTGCCCTACGAGCAGTACTTC
V gene: TRBV4-3; J gene: TRBJ2-3; D gene: TRBD2; clone size: NA; CDR3 protein: CASSQAGTSGDTQYF; CDR3 DNA: TGCGCCAGCAGCCAAGCCGGGACTAGCGGGGATACGCAGTATTTT
V gene: TRBV19; J gene: TRBJ2-1; D gene: NA; clone size: NA; CDR3 protein: CASRVYNEQFF; CDR3 DNA: TGTGCCAGTAGGGTTTACAATGAGCAGTTCTTC
V gene: TRBV7-9; J gene: TRBJ2-7; D gene: NA; clone size: NA; CDR3 protein: CASSLVGIDGSYEQYF; CDR3 DNA: TGTGCCAGCAGCTTAGTCGGTATTGACGGCTCCTACGAGCAGTACTTC
V gene: TRBV5-4; J gene: TRBJ2-3; D gene: TRBD1; clone size: few; CDR3 protein: CASSFGTGGRDTQYF; CDR3 DNA: TGTGCCAGCAGCTTCGGGACAGGGGGTAGGGATACGCAGTATTTT
V gene: TRBV11-2; J gene: TRBJ2-7; D gene: TRBD2; clone size: NA; CDR3 protein: CASSLYKRDYEQYF; CDR3 DNA: TGTGCCAGCAGCTTATATAAGCGGGACTACGAGCAGTACTTC
V gene: TRBV6-1; J gene: TRBJ2-1; D gene: TRBD2; clone size: NA; CDR3 protein: CAGQPPNGGKNEQFF; CDR3 DNA: TGTGCCGGACAACCCCCAAACGGGGGGAAAAATGAGCAGTTCTTC
V gene: TRBV4-3; J gene: TRBJ2-7; D gene: TRBD1; clone size: NA; CDR3 protein: CASSPTGSYEQYF; CDR3 DNA: TGCGCCAGCAGCCCGACAGGGTCCTACGAGCAGTACTTC
V gene: TRBV21-1; J gene: TRBJ2-5; D gene: NA; clone size: NA; CDR3 protein: CASTKEKGKETQYF; CDR3 DNA: TGTGCCAGCACCAAAGAAAAGGGTAAAGAGACCCAGTACTTC
V gene: TRBV28; J gene: TRBJ1-5; D gene: NA; clone size: many; CDR3 protein: CASSLRGGPGNLRSNQPQHF; CDR3 DNA: TGTGCCAGCAGTTTACGCGGGGGACCGGGCAATCTTCGTAGCAATCAGCCCCAGCATTTT
V gene: TRBV5-8; J gene: TRBJ1-1; D gene: TRBD1; clone size: once; CDR3 protein: CASSLAPDRGFDTEAFF; CDR3 DNA: TGTGCCAGCAGCTTGGCCCCGGACAGGGGGTTTGACACTGAAGCTTTCTTT
V gene: TRBV27; J gene: TRBJ2-7; D gene: TRBD1; clone size: once; CDR3 protein: CASSLSVGGSGEQYF; CDR3 DNA: TGTGCCAGCAGTTTATCAGTAGGGGGCAGCGGCGAGCAGTACTTC
V gene: TRBV9; J gene: TRBJ2-7; D gene: TRBD1; clone size: once; CDR3 protein: CASSEGTGSFYEQYF; CDR3 DNA: TGTGCCAGCAGCGAGGGGACAGGTAGTTTTTACGAGCAGTACTTC
V gene: TRBV27; J gene: TRBJ2-1; D gene: NA; clone size: NA; CDR3 protein: CASSLGPTSNEQFF; CDR3 DNA: TGTGCCAGCAGTTTAGGCCCCACGAGTAATGAGCAGTTCTTC
V gene: TRBV11-3; J gene: TRBJ2-1; D gene: NA; clone size: NA; CDR3 protein: CASSFSDSSYNEQFF; CDR3 DNA: TGTGCCAGCAGCTTTTCAGATAGCTCCTACAATGAGCAGTTCTTC
V gene: TRBV6-7; J gene: TRBJ2-7; D gene: NA; clone size: NA; CDR3 protein: CASRRKVYEQYF; CDR3 DNA: TGTGCCAGCAGGCGGAAGGTCTACGAGCAGTACTTC
V gene: TRBV5-1; J gene: TRBJ1-3; D gene: NA; clone size: NA; CDR3 protein: CASSLGTNGNTIYF; CDR3 DNA: TGCGCCAGCAGCTTAGGGACGAATGGAAACACCATATATTTT
V gene: TRBV2; J gene: TRBJ1-2; D gene: NA; clone size: NA; CDR3 protein: CASSGGESYGYTF; CDR3 DNA: TGTGCCAGCAGCGGCGGGGAGTCCTATGGCTACACCTTC
V gene: TRBV5-1; J gene: TRBJ2-2; D gene: TRBD1; clone size: NA; CDR3 protein: CASSTGTVNTGELFF; CDR3 DNA: TGCGCCAGCAGCACCGGGACAGTGAACACCGGGGAGCTGTTTTTT
V gene: TRBV7-2; J gene: TRBJ1-3; D gene: NA; clone size: few; CDR3 protein: CASSLGYDGISGNTIYF; CDR3 DNA: TGTGCCAGCAGCTTAGGCTACGACGGCATCTCTGGAAACACCATATATTTT
V gene: TRBV6-5; J gene: TRBJ2-1; D gene: NA; clone size: NA; CDR3 protein: CASSLTIYNEQFF; CDR3 DNA: TGTGCCAGCAGTTTGACAATCTACAATGAGCAGTTCTTC
V gene: TRBV27; J gene: TRBJ2-7; D gene: TRBD1; clone size: NA; CDR3 protein: CASSFIGQGLVF; CDR3 DNA: TGTGCCAGCAGTTTTATAGGACAGGGTCTTGTTTTC
V gene: TRBV7-8; J gene: TRBJ1-3; D gene: NA; clone size: NA; CDR3 protein: CASSSMTGGGNTIYF; CDR3 DNA: TGTGCCAGCAGCTCTATGACAGGCGGTGGAAACACCATATATTTT
V gene: TRBV7-9; J gene: TRBJ2-7; D gene: TRBD1; clone size: NA; CDR3 protein: CASSFRDRSYEQYF; CDR3 DNA: TGTGCCAGCAGCTTTCGGGACAGATCATACGAGCAGTACTTC
V gene: TRBV7-9; J gene: TRBJ2-5; D gene: TRBD1; clone size: NA; CDR3 protein: CASTQISPGGRETQYF; CDR3 DNA: TGTGCCAGCACCCAAATATCTCCAGGGGGCAGGGAGACCCAGTACTTC
V gene: TRBV19; J gene: TRBJ2-7; D gene: NA; clone size: NA; CDR3 protein: CASSIRFSSYEQYF; CDR3 DNA: TGTGCCAGTAGTATACGGTTTTCCTCCTACGAGCAGTACTTC